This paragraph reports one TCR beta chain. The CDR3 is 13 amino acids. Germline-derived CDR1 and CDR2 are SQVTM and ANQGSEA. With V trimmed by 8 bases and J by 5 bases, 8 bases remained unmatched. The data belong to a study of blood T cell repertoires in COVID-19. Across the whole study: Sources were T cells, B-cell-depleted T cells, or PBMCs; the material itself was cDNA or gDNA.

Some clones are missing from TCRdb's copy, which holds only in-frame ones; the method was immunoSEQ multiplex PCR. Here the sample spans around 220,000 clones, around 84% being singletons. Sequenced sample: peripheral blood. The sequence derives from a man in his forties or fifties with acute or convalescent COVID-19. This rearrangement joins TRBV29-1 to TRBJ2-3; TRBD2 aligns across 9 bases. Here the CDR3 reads CSTGTSWGDTQYF. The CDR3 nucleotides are TGCAGCACCGGGACTAGCTGGGGAGATACGCAGTATTTT.